These 17 T cell receptor beta chains were sequenced from one sample in a study of response to subunit inactivated influenza vaccine. From the RT-PCR reads, TCRdb called clonotypes with MiXCR, one entry per CDR3 protein. Among hundreds of thousands of distinct CDR3 sequences listed, under 20% were seen once. Sample: PBMCs from blood, taken more than 4 days after vaccination. Receptor source: a man over 45 who received an inactivated influenza vaccine.

J is TRBJ2-7 and V is TRBV20-1, with 11 bases identical to TRBD1. The CDR3 is 14 residues long. Germline V gene data show CDR1 as DFQATT and CDR2 as SNEGSKA (reference sequence). V shed 3 bases and J 4 bases; nucleotides not matched to a gene: 5. CDR3 sequence reads: CSASRTGGRYEQYF. The CDR3 bases are TGCAGTGCTAGTCGGACAGGGGGCAGGTACGAGCAGTACTTC.

This clonotype was seen repeatedly, ten times or more. J is TRBJ2-3 and V is TRBV20-1; D call uncertain. Per germline, CDR1 DFQATT and CDR2 SNEGSKA (reference sequence). V shed 5 bases and J shed 2 bases, with 8 bases lying between them. The CDR3 extends over 12 amino acids. CDR3 region: CSARVPTDTQYF. CDR3 bases: TGCAGTGCTCGTGTCCCCACAGATACGCAGTATTTT.

The chain is built from TRBV4-3 and TRBJ2-2; D tentatively reads TRBD1 or TRBD2 (8 bases each). V lost 1 base and J 4 bases, leaving 19 bases between the germline ends. Germline loops: CDR1 LGHNA, CDR2 YSLEER. The CDR3 is 18 amino acids. CDR3 protein: CASSQVLIAGQATGELFF. The DNA for the CDR3 is TGCGCCAGCAGCCAAGTCCTTATAGCGGGACAGGCCACCGGGGAGCTGTTTTTT.

The chain employs TRBV13 and TRBJ1-2; D is undetermined. CDR1 and CDR2 (germline): PRHDT, FYEKMQ (reference sequence). V shed 5 bases and J shed 6 bases, with 16 bases lying between them. The CDR3 runs to 14 residues. The CDR3 bases are TGTGCCAGCAGCGAAACACGGGTACGCGATGGCTACACCTTC. Translation: CASSETRVRDGYTF.

The V and J genes are TRBV20-1 and TRBJ1-6; 11 bases are shared with TRBD1. V shed 5 bases and J 9 bases; nucleotides not matched to a gene: 15. CDR3 length equals 17 residues. In germline, CDR1 is DFQATT, CDR2 SNEGSKA (reference sequence). CDR3 region: CSARSPGQGGEGSPLHF. In DNA form, the CDR3 reads TGCAGTGCTCGATCCCCGGGACAGGGGGGCGAGGGTTCACCCCTCCACTTT.

Only a few counts were recorded for this clonotype. The V and J genes are TRBV5-5 and TRBJ2-1; D might be TRBD2 (5 bases). Trimming stripped 4 bases from V and 7 bases from J, with 12 bases between. The CDR3 has 13 residues. In germline, CDR1 is SGHKS, CDR2 YYEKEE (reference sequence). The CDR3 DNA is TGTGCCAGCAGCCCTTGGACTGGAAATGAGCAGTTCTTC. Protein: CASSPWTGNEQFF.

The genes are TRBV20-1 and TRBJ2-5, with TRBD2 identical over 10 bases. Per the germline V gene, CDR1 is DFQATT and CDR2 is SNEGSKA (reference sequence). Trimming cost V 0 bases and J 4 bases; bases outside gene matches: 2. The CDR3 has 14 residues. The CDR3 loop is CSARDRLAGETQYF. CDR3 DNA sequence: TGCAGTGCTAGAGATCGACTAGCGGGAGAGACCCAGTACTTC.

The sample holds a few counts of this clonotype. V gene TRBV7-2 combines with J gene TRBJ1-3; D gene ambiguous. The CDR3 has 15 residues. Germline loops: CDR1 SGHTA, CDR2 FQGNSA. V lost 3 bases, J lost 0 bases, and 9 bases lay in between. CDR3 in DNA: TGTGCCAGCAGCTTTTACGGCCTCTCTGGAAACACCATATATTTT. It is translated as CASSFYGLSGNTIYF.

This clonotype has only a few counts. The rearrangement joins TRBV6-1 to TRBJ1-5; D gene unclear. Between the trimmed V and J ends, which lost 3 bases and 7 bases, there was a span of 7 bases. The CDR3 covers 12 residues. Germline V gives CDR1 MNHNS, CDR2 SASEGT. CDR3 amino acids: CASSERAQPQHF. The DNA for the CDR3 is TGTGCCAGCAGTGAGAGAGCCCAGCCCCAGCATTTT.

The chain carries TRBV7-8 and TRBJ2-1, with D possibly matching TRBD2 (6 bases). The CDR3 is 14 amino acids. Germline assignment: CDR1 SGHVS and CDR2 FQNEAQ. Trimming cost V 1 base and J 6 bases, with 10 bases left between them. The CDR3 nucleotides are TGTGCCAGCAGCTTAGTGGCTAGCGTCAATGAGCAGTTCTTC. It specifies CASSLVASVNEQFF.

Written as DNA, the CDR3 is TGCGCCAGCAGCCAAGCCCAAGGGCACACCAGCGGCTACACCTTC. Translating gives CASSQAQGHTSGYTF. V usage is TRBV4-3 and J usage is TRBJ1-2, with D uncertain. Germline CDR1 and CDR2: LGHNA and YSLEER. V shed 1 base and J shed 8 bases, with 17 bases lying between them. This CDR3 spans 15 amino acids.

The V gene is TRBV20-1, the J gene TRBJ2-1, with 10 positions matching TRBD1. The CDR3 sequence is 15 residues long. V lost 5 bases and J lost 4; bases outside the gene matches: 8. From germline, CDR1 is DFQATT and CDR2 SNEGSKA (reference sequence). CDR3 sequence: CSAGSGTGVYNEQFF. The CDR3 DNA sequence: TGCAGTGCTGGATCCGGGACAGGGGTTTACAATGAGCAGTTCTTC.

CDR3 in DNA: TGTGCCAGCACCCTACCAGGGGGGGCAACCTACGAGCAGTACTTC. Its protein product is CASTLPGGATYEQYF. The chain employs TRBV2 and TRBJ2-7, with D perhaps given as TRBD1 or TRBD2 (7 bases each). With 7 bases removed from V and 2 bases from J, the gap between germline ends came to 18 bases. This CDR3 region has 15 residues. Germline-derived CDR1 and CDR2 are SNHLY and FYNNEI. Full variable domain (remainder filled in from reference TRBV2 and TRBJ2-7): EPEVTQTPSHQVTQMGQEVILRCVPISNHLYFYWYRQILGQKVEFLVSFYNNEISEKSEIFDDQFSVERPDGSNFTLKIRSTKLEDSAMYFCASTLPGGATYEQYFGPGTRLTVT.

This chain joins TRBV12-3 or TRBV12-4 and TRBJ2-1, with TRBD2 matching 7 bases. CDR3 size: 11 residues. V lost 8 bases and J lost 16; bases outside the gene matches: 11. The CDR3 region is CASGPARLAFF. DNA for the CDR3: TGTGCCAGCGGCCCTGCGAGACTAGCCTTCTTC.

CDR3 sequence reads: CATRPHEGTQYF. CDR3 bases: TGTGCCACCAGGCCCCACGAGGGGACCCAGTACTTC. The genes are TRBV15 and TRBJ2-5; perhaps TRBD2 as D (5 bases). Germline CDR1 LNHNV, CDR2 YYDKDF (reference sequence). The V end was cut by 6 bases, the J end by 7 bases, with 12 bases between. The CDR3 sequence is 12 residues long.

V and J are TRBV20-1 and TRBJ2-3; no reliable D call. Germline V lookup: CDR1 DFQATT, CDR2 SNEGSKA (reference sequence). The CDR3 has 14 amino acids. Trimming stripped 2 bases from V and 0 bases from J, with 9 bases between. The CDR3 protein is CSARTPRSTDTQYF. The CDR3 coding sequence is TGCAGTGCTAGAACGCCACGTAGCACAGATACGCAGTATTTT.

This clonotype turned up a few times. The genes are TRBV4-1 and TRBJ2-7; 9 bases align to TRBD1. The CDR3 is 17 amino acids. Germline CDR1 reads MGHRA; CDR2 reads YSYEKL. After removal of 4 bases from V and 4 bases from J, the junction contained 14 bases not matched to a gene. The CDR3: CASSPTMWGQGRYEQYF. DNA for the CDR3: TGCGCCAGCAGCCCAACGATGTGGGGACAGGGCCGGTACGAGCAGTACTTC.